This T cell receptor beta chain was profiled in a study of molecular identifiers for immune sequencing clone quantification. Libraries used about 18,000 to 1,100,000 sorted naive CD8 T cells and 10%, 30% or 50% RNA input. This clonotype showed up just once. Given a much more abundant clone one base away, this may be a read error. Via MiXCR, TCRdb re-called the PCR reads, giving one row per CDR3 protein. The table has more than 95,000 distinct CDR3 sequences, around 24% seen once. This TCR came from a human donor in good health. Some libraries in this study had Jurkat cell RNA spiked in. Sequences were obtained from naive CD8+ T cells from blood, with Jurkat cell RNA spiked in. Indicated subset: FACS-sorted CD8+CD4-CCR7+CD45RA+ naive T cells.

The CDR3 protein is CTGSYTGNTEAFF. CDR3 coding DNA: TGTACCGGCAGTTATACAGGGAACACTGAAGCTTTCTTT. The chain combines TRBV27 with TRBJ1-1; D is perhaps TRBD1 (5 bases). Germline V gene lookup returns CDR1 MNHEY and CDR2 SMNVEV (reference sequence). The CDR3 is made up of 13 amino acids.